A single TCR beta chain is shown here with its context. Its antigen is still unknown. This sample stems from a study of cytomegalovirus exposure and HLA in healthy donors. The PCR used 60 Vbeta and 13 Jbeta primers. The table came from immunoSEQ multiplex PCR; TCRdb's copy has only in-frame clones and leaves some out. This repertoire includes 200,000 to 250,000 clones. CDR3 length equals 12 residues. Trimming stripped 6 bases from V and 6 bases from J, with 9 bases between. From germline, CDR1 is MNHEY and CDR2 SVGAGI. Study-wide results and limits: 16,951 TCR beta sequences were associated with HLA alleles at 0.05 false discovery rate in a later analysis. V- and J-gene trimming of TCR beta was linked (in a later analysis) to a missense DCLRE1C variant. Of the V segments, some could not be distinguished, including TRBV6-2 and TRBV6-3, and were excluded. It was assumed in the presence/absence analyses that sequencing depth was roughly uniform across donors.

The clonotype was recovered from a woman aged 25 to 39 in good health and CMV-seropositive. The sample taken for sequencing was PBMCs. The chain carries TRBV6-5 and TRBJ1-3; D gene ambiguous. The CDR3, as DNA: TGTGCCAGCAGGAATACTGCAAACACCATATATTTT. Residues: CASRNTANTIYF.